The rows below give T cell receptor beta chains drawn from one sample of a study of cytotoxic CD8 clonotypes in ibrutinib-treated CLL. The method was immunoSEQ multiplex PCR; TCRdb's version includes in-frame clones alone and lacks a portion of them. Of around 200,000 clones in the sample, just over 70% were seen once. The sample in question was PBMCs, obtained after 12 months of ibrutinib treatment. The receptors here all came from a human donor with chronic lymphocytic leukemia. The CDR3 runs from the conserved cysteine through the conserved F or W. A D gene is named only where the DNA matches it firmly. Not all rows give a size; the values are once, few, many and, for expanded clones, a class.

v_gene	d_gene	j_gene	abundance	CDR3nt	CDR3aa
TRBV6-5	NA	TRBJ2-2	NA	TGTGCCAGCTACGAAGGGGGGCGTGGCACCGGGGAGCTGTTTTTT	CASYEGGRGTGELFF
TRBV5-1	NA	TRBJ1-4	NA	TGCGCCAGCAGCTTTAGGGGAGGGGATGAAAAACTGTTTTTT	CASSFRGGDEKLFF
TRBV18	NA	TRBJ1-3	NA	TGTGCCAGCTCATCGAATCCGGGTGGCTACTCTGGAAACACCATATATTTT	CASSSNPGGYSGNTIYF
TRBV25-1	NA	TRBJ2-5	few	TGTGCCAGCCGACAATCGGGCGGGGCAGTCCAAGAGACCCAGTACTTC	CASRQSGGAVQETQYF
TRBV5-6	NA	TRBJ2-1	NA	TGTGCCAGCAGCTTGGTCGGATTCGGGGAACAGACCCCCCGGCAGTTCTTC	CASSLVGFGEQTPRQFF
TRBV5-1	NA	TRBJ1-5	NA	TGCGCCAGCAGCTTCAGGCCCAATCAGCCCCAGCATTTT	CASSFRPNQPQHF
TRBV28	NA	TRBJ1-1	NA	TGTGCCAGCAGGCCAACAGTGAACACTGAAGCTTTCTTT	CASRPTVNTEAFF
TRBV20-1	NA	TRBJ1-2	NA	TGCAGTGCTAAGGGGAGGGGCTACACCTTC	CSAKGRGYTF
TRBV25-1	TRBD1	TRBJ2-7	NA	TGTGCCAGCAGTCCGACGGGACAGGGGCCCTACGAGCAGTACTTC	CASSPTGQGPYEQYF
TRBV5-8	TRBD1	TRBJ1-5	NA	TGTGCCAGCAGTCGACAGGGGGGCGGACAGCCCCAGCATTTT	CASSRQGGGQPQHF
TRBV9	NA	TRBJ2-2	NA	TGTGCCAGCAGCTTCAACCTCCGGGACGCCGACGGGGAGCTGTTTTTT	CASSFNLRDADGELFF
TRBV5-1	NA	TRBJ2-7	NA	TGCGCCAGCAGCACACGGTCGGGGGGCAGGACCTACGAGCAGTACTTC	CASSTRSGGRTYEQYF
TRBV30	NA	TRBJ1-4	NA	TGTGCCTGGAGTGCGTGGGGCGTTGAAAAACTGTTTTTT	CAWSAWGVEKLFF
TRBV13	NA	TRBJ1-2	NA	TGTGCCAGCAGCTTAGGGACAGCGCGGGGCTACACCTTC	CASSLGTARGYTF
TRBV5-1	TRBD2	TRBJ2-1	NA	TGCGCCAGCAGCTTGGGGACTAGCGGGAGTGGGAATGAGCAGTTCTTC	CASSLGTSGSGNEQFF
TRBV4-2	NA	TRBJ2-7	NA	TGTGCCAGCAGCCAAGACGGTCGTTCCAGCGCCTACGAGCAGTACTTC	CASSQDGRSSAYEQYF
TRBV11-2	TRBD1	TRBJ2-1	NA	TGTGCCAGCAGTCAAAGACAGGGAAGCAATGAGCAGTTCTTC	CASSQRQGSNEQFF
TRBV6-5	TRBD1	TRBJ1-2	once	TGTGCCAGCAGTGACTACAGGGGCCCCAACTATGGCTACACCTTC	CASSDYRGPNYGYTF
TRBV18	TRBD2	TRBJ2-1	NA	TGTGCCAGCTCACGACTAGCGGGGCCCTACAATGAGCAGTTCTTC	CASSRLAGPYNEQFF
TRBV7-2	NA	TRBJ2-7	NA	TGTGCCAGCAGCCACTCGAGCAGAGCCTACGAGCAGTACTTC	CASSHSSRAYEQYF
TRBV9	NA	TRBJ1-4	NA	TGTGCCAGCAGCGTAGTTGAGACTAATGAAAAACTGTTTTTT	CASSVVETNEKLFF
TRBV9	NA	TRBJ2-1	NA	TGTGCCAGCAGCGTCGTGGGGACAAGTAATGAGCAGTTCTTC	CASSVVGTSNEQFF
TRBV7-2	TRBD2	TRBJ2-1	NA	TGTGCCAGCAGCTTGGCCGGGACTACGGGCTCCTACAATGAGCAGTTCTTC	CASSLAGTTGSYNEQFF
TRBV5-1	NA	TRBJ1-1	NA	TGCGCCAGCAGCAAGACGGAAAGTATGAACACTGAAGCTTTCTTT	CASSKTESMNTEAFF
TRBV7-6	TRBD1	TRBJ1-3	few	TGTGCCAGCAGCCTCAACCTACAGGGGACTGGAAACACCATATATTTT	CASSLNLQGTGNTIYF
TRBV7-2	NA	TRBJ2-7	NA	TGTGCCAGCAGCTTAGTGGACAGCTCCTACGAGCAGTACTTC	CASSLVDSSYEQYF
TRBV13	NA	TRBJ1-1	NA	TGTGCCAGCAGCTGGAGATTTGGACAGTCTGAAGCTTTCTTT	CASSWRFGQSEAFF
TRBV4-3	TRBD1	TRBJ2-7	NA	TGCGCCAGCAGCCAGGGCCCAGGGGGACCCTACGAGCAGTACTTC	CASSQGPGGPYEQYF
TRBV7-8	NA	TRBJ2-7	NA	TGTGCCAGCAGCTTAGCGGTGGTTCGGGGCCCCCTGTACGAGCAGTACTTC	CASSLAVVRGPLYEQYF
TRBV6-5	NA	TRBJ2-2	NA	TGTGCCAGCAGCCTCGTGGGAAGAAACACCGGGGAGCTGTTTTTT	CASSLVGRNTGELFF
TRBV5-6	NA	TRBJ2-5	NA	TGTGCCAGCAGCTTTGGTCTAGCCCGAGGAGAGACCCAGTACTTC	CASSFGLARGETQYF
TRBV27	NA	TRBJ2-2	NA	TGTGCCAGCAGTTTGTTTCTCAGAGCCGGGGAGCTGTTTTTT	CASSLFLRAGELFF
TRBV6-1	NA	TRBJ2-1	NA	TGTGCCAGCAGTGATAATCGGCGGTACAATGAGCAGTTCTTC	CASSDNRRYNEQFF
TRBV9	NA	TRBJ1-4	NA	TGTGCCAGCAGGTCCACGGGGGCCCTGGATGAAAAACTGTTTTTT	CASRSTGALDEKLFF
TRBV5-5	NA	TRBJ1-2	NA	TGTGCCAGCAGCTTGAGGTCTTTACAGTCTAACTATGGCTACACCTTC	CASSLRSLQSNYGYTF